Only one count was recorded for the clone carrying this T cell receptor (beta chain). No antigen is known for it. The CDR3 extends over 17 amino acids. Deletions cut 0 bases from V and 2 bases from J, with 15 bases between. Germline loops: CDR1 SGDLS, CDR2 YYNGEE. The sample belongs to a study of cytomegalovirus exposure and HLA in healthy donors. Study-wide findings and caveats: The classifier reportedly diagnosed cytomegalovirus status with high sensitivity and specificity.

Despite likely unrecorded immune exposures, the donors were nominally healthy at the time of sampling. PCR involved 60 Vbeta and 13 Jbeta primers. Sequencing was performed with immunoSEQ multiplex PCR; in TCRdb, only in-frame clones are kept and a portion is missing. The data show 200,000 to 250,000 clones, 85% seen once. This sequence originates from a human donor in good health. Sequenced sample: PBMCs. This rearrangement joins TRBV9 to TRBJ2-1, with D possibly matching TRBD2 (5 bases). The CDR3: CASSVGPREGAYNEQFF. The CDR3 region has the DNA TGTGCCAGCAGCGTAGGGCCCCGAGAGGGTGCCTACAATGAGCAGTTCTTC.